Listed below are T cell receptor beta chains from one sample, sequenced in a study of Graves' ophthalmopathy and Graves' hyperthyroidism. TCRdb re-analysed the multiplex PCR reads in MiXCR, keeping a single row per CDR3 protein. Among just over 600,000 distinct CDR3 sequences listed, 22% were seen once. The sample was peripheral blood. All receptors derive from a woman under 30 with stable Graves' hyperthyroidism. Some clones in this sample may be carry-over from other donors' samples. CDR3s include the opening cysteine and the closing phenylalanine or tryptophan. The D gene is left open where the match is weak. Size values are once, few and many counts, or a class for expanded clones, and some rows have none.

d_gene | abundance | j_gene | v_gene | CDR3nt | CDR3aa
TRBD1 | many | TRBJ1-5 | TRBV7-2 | TGTGCCAGCAGCTTAACTCAGGGGGTAGGTCAGCCCCAGCATTTT | CASSLTQGVGQPQHF
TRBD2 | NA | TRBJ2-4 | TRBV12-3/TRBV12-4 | TGTGCCAGCAGTTTACTAGCGGGGGGACTATTCTTC | CASSLLAGGLFF
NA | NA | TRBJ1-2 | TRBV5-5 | TGTGCCAGCAGCTTGTTTGGGGGAACAAACTATGGCTACACCTTC | CASSLFGGTNYGYTF
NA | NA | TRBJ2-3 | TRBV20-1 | TGCAGTGCTAGACTCGTAAATACGCAGTATTTT | CSARLVNTQYF
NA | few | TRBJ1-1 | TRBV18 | TGTGCCAGCTCACAGGGGGAGGCCACTGAAGCCTTCTTT | CASSQGEATEAFF
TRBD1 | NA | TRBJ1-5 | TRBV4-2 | TGTGCCAGCAGCCTCTACTCCGGGACAGGGCCAGGGTATAGCAATCAGCCCCAGCATTTT | CASSLYSGTGPGYSNQPQHF
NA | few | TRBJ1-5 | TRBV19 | TGTGCCAGTAATAGGGCCGATTTTAGCAATCAGCCCCAGCATTTT | CASNRADFSNQPQHF
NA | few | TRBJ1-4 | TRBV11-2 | TGTGCCAGCAGCTTTCAGGGGTTTAATGAAAAACTGTTTTTT | CASSFQGFNEKLFF
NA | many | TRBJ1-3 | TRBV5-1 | TGCGCCAGCAGCTTGGGACCCAGGGACTCTGGAAACACCATATATTTT | CASSLGPRDSGNTIYF
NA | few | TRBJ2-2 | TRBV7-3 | TGTGCCAGCAGCGGGGGGCCGTCCACCGGGGAGCTGTTTTTT | CASSGGPSTGELFF
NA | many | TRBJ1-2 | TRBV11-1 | TGTGCCAGCAGCCAACAGCCCGGGGGGTCCGATTATGGCTACACCTTC | CASSQQPGGSDYGYTF
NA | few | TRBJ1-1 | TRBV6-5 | TGTGCCAGCAGTTACCCTACGACAGGTGGGGACACTGAAGCTTTCTTT | CASSYPTTGGDTEAFF
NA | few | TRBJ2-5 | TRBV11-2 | TGTGCCAGCAGCTCCGCCCGGTGGGGAGAGACCCAGTACTTC | CASSSARWGETQYF
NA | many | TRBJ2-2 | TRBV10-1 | TGCGCCAGCAGTGAGAGCCAGGGGTACACCGTGTGGACCGGGGAGCTGTTTTTT | CASSESQGYTVWTGELFF
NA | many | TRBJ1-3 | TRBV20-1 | TGCAGTGCTAGAGGGGACGTCGGAAACACCATATATTTT | CSARGDVGNTIYF
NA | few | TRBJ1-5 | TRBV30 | TGTGCCTGGAGTATTAAAGGGTATCAGCCCCAGCATTTT | CAWSIKGYQPQHF
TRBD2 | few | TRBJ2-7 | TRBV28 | TGTGCCAGCAGTCCGGGGACTAGCGGGAGGAAGGCCTACGAGCAGTACTTC | CASSPGTSGRKAYEQYF
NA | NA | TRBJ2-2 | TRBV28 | TGTGCCAGCAGGGGCAGTTTAACCACCGGGGAGCTGTTTTTT | CASRGSLTTGELFF
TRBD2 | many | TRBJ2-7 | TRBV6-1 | TGTGCCAGCAGATTCCGGGGACTAGCCTCCCACGAGCAGTACTTC | CASRFRGLASHEQYF
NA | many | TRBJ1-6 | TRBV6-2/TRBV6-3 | TGTGCCAGCAGTTCGCACACAGTGAATTCACCCCTCCACTTT | CASSSHTVNSPLHF